The rows below give T cell receptor beta chains drawn from one sample of a study of blood T cells in healthy people across ages. TCRdb re-derived calls from the 5' RACE reads in MiXCR, one entry per CDR3 protein. The table lists about 730,000 distinct CDR3 sequences, about 40% of them singletons, with 20% in the top ten. The sequencing input was blood. All receptors derive from a woman aged 60-75 years in good health. Each CDR3 is given without its conserved first and last residue. Not every row has a clone size; where given, it reads once, few, many or a size class.

clone_size v_call cdr3_aa
few TRBV9 ASSRTEFEADTQY
NA TRBV6-2/TRBV6-3 ALGGRTYNKQY
once TRBV6-1 ASYSLYNEQF
NA TRBV27 ASSSTGLRGNEQF
NA TRBV2 ASGLADNTGELF
few TRBV29-1 SVDTSGGGNEQF
NA TRBV6-5 ASSAGTKATEAF
NA TRBV10-3 AITGQNNSPLH
NA TRBV7-2 ASSVGRGALYEQY
NA TRBV7-9 ASSLPGSQRGSEMETQY
NA TRBV28 ASSLEQGSADTQY
NA TRBV29-1 SVEYGAVLYGYT
NA TRBV6-6 ASSRGDRPYEQY
NA TRBV29-1 SVRQSDQPQH
NA TRBV6-6 ASSSQLGSTDTQY
few TRBV20-1 SAAGTSGRPDTQY
NA TRBV7-2 ASSLATSGIGTQY
NA TRBV29-1 SVQLAGKQY
few TRBV12-3/TRBV12-4 ASSPRATNQPQH
NA TRBV20-1 SAVVGTAYKDTQY
NA TRBV2 ASSETLSSNVPSQETQY
many TRBV21-1 ARGSLQETQY